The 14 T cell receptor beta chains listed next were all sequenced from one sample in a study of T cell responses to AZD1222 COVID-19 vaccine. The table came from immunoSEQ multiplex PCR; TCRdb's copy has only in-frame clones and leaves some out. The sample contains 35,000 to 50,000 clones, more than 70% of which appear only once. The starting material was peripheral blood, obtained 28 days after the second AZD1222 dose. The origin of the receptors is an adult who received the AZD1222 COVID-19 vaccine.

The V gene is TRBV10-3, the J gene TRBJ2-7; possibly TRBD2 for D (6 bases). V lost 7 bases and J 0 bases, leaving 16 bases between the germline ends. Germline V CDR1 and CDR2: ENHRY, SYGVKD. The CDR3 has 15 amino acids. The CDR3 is CAITPGTASSYEQYF. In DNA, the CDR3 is TGTGCCATCACCCCCGGGACTGCCAGCTCCTACGAGCAGTACTTC.

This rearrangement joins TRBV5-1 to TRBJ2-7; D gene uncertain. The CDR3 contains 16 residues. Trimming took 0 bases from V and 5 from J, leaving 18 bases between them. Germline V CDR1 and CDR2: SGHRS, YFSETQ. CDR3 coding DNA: TGCGCCAGCAGCTTGGTGTGGCCAGCGTCTAAGGACGAGCAGTACTTC. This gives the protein CASSLVWPASKDEQYF.

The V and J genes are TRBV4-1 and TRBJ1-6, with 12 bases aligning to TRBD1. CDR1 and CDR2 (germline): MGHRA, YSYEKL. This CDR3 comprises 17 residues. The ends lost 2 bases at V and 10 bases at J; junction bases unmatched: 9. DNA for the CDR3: TGCGCCAGCAGCCAAACCCACGGGGGGACAGGGGGCTCACCCCTCCACTTT. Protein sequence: CASSQTHGGTGGSPLHF.

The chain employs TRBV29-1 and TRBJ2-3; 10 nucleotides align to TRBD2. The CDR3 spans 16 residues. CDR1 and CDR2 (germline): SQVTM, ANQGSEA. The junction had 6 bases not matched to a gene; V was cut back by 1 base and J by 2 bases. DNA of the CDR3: TGCAGCGTTGAAGTTGGGCTAGCGGGGGTCACAGATACGCAGTATTTT. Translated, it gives CSVEVGLAGVTDTQYF.

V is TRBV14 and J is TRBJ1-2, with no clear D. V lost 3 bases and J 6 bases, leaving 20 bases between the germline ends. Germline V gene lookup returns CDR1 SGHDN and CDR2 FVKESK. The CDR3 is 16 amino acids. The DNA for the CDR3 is TGTGCCAGCAGCCATCATAGACAATCCGGACGGGATGGCTACACCTTC. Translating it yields CASSHHRQSGRDGYTF.

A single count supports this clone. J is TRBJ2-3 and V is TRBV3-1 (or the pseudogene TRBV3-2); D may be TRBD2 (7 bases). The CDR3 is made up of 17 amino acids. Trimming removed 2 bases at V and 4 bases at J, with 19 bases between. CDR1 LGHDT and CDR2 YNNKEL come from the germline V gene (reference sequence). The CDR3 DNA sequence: TGTGCCAGCAGCCAATATTCCGCGGGGGCTAGGGCAGATACGCAGTATTTT. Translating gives CASSQYSAGARADTQYF.

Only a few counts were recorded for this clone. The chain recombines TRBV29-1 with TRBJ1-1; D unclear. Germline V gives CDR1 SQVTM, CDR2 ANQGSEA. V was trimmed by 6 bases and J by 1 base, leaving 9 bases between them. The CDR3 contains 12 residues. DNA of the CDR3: TGCAGCGTCCTAGGCCAGAACACTGAAGCTTTCTTT. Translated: CSVLGQNTEAFF. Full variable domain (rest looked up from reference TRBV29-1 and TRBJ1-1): SAVISQKPSRDICQRGTSLTIQCQVDSQVTMMFWYRQQPGQSLTLIATANQGSEATYESGFVIDKFPISRPNLTFSTLTVSNMSPEDSSIYLCSVLGQNTEAFFGQGTRLTVV.

DNA of the CDR3: TGTGCCAGCAGCTTAGCTAGCGGGGGGGACCACATGGATACGCAGTATTTT. It yields the protein CASSLASGGDHMDTQYF. The V gene is TRBV7-9, the J gene TRBJ2-3; 11 bases are shared with TRBD2. CDR3 length: 17 amino acids. Germline assignment: CDR1 SEHNR and CDR2 FQNEAQ (reference sequence). V shed 0 bases, J shed 6 bases, and the junction held 8 bases outside the gene matches.

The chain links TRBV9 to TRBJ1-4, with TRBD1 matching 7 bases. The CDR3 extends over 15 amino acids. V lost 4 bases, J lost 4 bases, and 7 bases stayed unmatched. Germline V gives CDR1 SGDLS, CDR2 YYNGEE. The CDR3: CASSSGQALNEKLFF. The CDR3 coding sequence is TGTGCCAGCAGCTCCGGACAGGCCCTTAATGAAAAACTGTTTTTT.

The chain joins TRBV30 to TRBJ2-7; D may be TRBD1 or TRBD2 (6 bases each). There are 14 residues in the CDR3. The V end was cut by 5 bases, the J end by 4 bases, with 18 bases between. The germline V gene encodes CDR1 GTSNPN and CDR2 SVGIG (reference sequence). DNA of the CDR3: TGTGCCTGGGCGGATTTAGGGGGGCGGTACGAGCAGTACTTC. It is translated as CAWADLGGRYEQYF. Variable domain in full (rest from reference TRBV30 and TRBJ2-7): SQTIHQWPATLVQPVGSPLSLECTVEGTSNPNLYWYRQAAGRGLQLLFYSVGIGQISSEVPQNLSASRPQDRQFILSSKKLLLSDSGFYLCAWADLGGRYEQYFGPGTRLTVT.

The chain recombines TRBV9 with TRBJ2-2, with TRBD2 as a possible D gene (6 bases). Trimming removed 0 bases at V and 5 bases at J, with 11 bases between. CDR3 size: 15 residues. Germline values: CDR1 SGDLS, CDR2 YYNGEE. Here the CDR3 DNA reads TGTGCCAGCAGCGTAGGGAACCGGGGGACCGGGGAGCTGTTTTTT. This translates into CASSVGNRGTGELFF.

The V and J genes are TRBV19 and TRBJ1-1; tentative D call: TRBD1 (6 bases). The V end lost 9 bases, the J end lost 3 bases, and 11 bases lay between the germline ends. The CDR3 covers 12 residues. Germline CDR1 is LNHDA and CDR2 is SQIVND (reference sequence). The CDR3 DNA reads TGTGCCAGCGCACAGGGTTACACTGAAGCTTTCTTT. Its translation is CASAQGYTEAFF.

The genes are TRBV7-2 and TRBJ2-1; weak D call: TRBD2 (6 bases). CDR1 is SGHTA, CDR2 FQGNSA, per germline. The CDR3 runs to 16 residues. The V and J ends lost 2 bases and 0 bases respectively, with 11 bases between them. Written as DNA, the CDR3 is TGTGCCAGCAGCTTAAATGCCGGGAGCTCCTACAATGAGCAGTTCTTC. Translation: CASSLNAGSSYNEQFF.

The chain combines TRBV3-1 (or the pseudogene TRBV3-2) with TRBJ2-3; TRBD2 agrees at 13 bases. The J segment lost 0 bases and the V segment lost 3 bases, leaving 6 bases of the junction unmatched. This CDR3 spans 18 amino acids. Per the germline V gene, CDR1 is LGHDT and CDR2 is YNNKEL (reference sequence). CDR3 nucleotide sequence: TGTGCCAGCAGCCATACTAGCGGGAGGGCGCCTAGCACAGATACGCAGTATTTT. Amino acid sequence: CASSHTSGRAPSTDTQYF.